Here is one T cell receptor (beta chain) with its context. Repertoires were generated with immunoSEQ multiplex PCR, while TCRdb's copy carries only in-frame clones and drops some. This sample has 25,000 to 30,000 clones, with 60% to 85% found just once. Described treatment: randomized to nivolumab then ipilimumab (arm A) or the reverse (arm B). Patients had received no earlier DNA-damaging chemotherapy. This specimen comes from a study of sequential checkpoint blockade in melanoma. Sequencing was performed on CD8+ T cells sorted from blood (inferred from file names), taken from a patient given nivolumab and ipilimumab in sequence. The sequence was obtained from a human donor with melanoma.

The CDR3 coding sequence is TGTGCCAGCAGCTCTGGGGCGGGGGGGCGAGACGAGCAGTACTTC. Its protein product is CASSSGAGGRDEQYF. This rearrangement joins TRBV7-6 to TRBJ2-7, with 9 nucleotides matching TRBD2. The J segment lost 5 bases and the V segment lost 4 bases, leaving 9 bases of the junction unmatched. CDR3 length equals 15 residues. Per the germline V gene, CDR1 is SGHVS and CDR2 is FNYEAQ.